The 9 T cell receptor beta chains in this list originate from one sample, sequenced in a study of blood T cell repertoires in COVID-19. Measured with immunoSEQ multiplex PCR; TCRdb has only the in-frame clones, and not every one. The sample holds approximately 400,000 clones; about four fifths are singletons and the top ten take 5% to 6%. What was sequenced was PBMCs or T cells enriched from blood (not recorded which). These receptors all stem from a woman between 45 and 60 years old who had recovered from COVID-19.

This clone was seen a handful of times. The J gene is TRBJ2-2, the V gene TRBV7-3, with 10 nucleotides matching TRBD1. CDR1 is SGHTA, CDR2 FQGTGA, per germline. The CDR3 length is 17 residues. V gave up 5 bases and J gave up 3 bases; unmatched junction bases: 9. CDR3 amino acids: CASSLDPGTGDTGELFF. CDR3 DNA sequence: TGTGCCAGCAGCCTCGATCCCGGGACAGGGGACACCGGGGAGCTGTTTTTT.

This clone has a handful of counts. This chain connects TRBV11-2 to TRBJ1-2; tentative D call: TRBD1 (6 bases). Looked up from germline, CDR1 is SGHAT and CDR2 is FQNNGV. The CDR3 is made up of 18 amino acids. Trimming left V 2 bases short and J 8 bases short, with 27 bases between. CDR3 in DNA: TGTGCCAGCAGCTTACAATTTCAAAACCGGGACATGTGGATCGGCTACACCTTC. This gives the protein CASSLQFQNRDMWIGYTF.

The chain is built from TRBV28 and TRBJ2-5, with no clear D. V lost 5 bases to trimming and J lost 5 bases, with 15 bases between them. CDR3 size: 14 residues. In germline, CDR1 is MDHEN, CDR2 SYDVKM. The DNA of the CDR3 is TGTGCCAGCAGTCTCCCCGGAGATTATGAGACCCAGTACTTC. Protein: CASSLPGDYETQYF.

This clone showed up just once. The chain links TRBV4-3 to TRBJ1-1; tentatively, D is TRBD1 (5 bases). The V gene's germline CDR1 is LGHNA and CDR2 YSLEER. The V and J ends lost 3 bases and 10 bases respectively, with 9 bases between them. The CDR3 runs 11 residues. As DNA, the CDR3 is TGCGCCAGCAGCCAGGGGGGAACAGCTTTCTTT. Encoded protein: CASSQGGTAFF.

This clone occurred once. V and J are TRBV19 and TRBJ1-1, with a possible D match to TRBD1 (6 bases). The CDR3 spans 15 residues. Germline V CDR1 and CDR2: LNHDA, SQIVND (reference sequence). V was cut by 3 bases and J by 0 bases, with 11 bases left in between. The CDR3 reads CASSINGQLNTEAFF. For the CDR3, the DNA is TGTGCCAGTAGTATTAACGGACAGCTGAACACTGAAGCTTTCTTT.

The chain joins TRBV6-5 to TRBJ2-5; 7 nucleotides align to TRBD1. The germline V gene encodes CDR1 MNHEY and CDR2 SVGAGI. The junction had 8 bases not matched to a gene; V was cut back by 7 bases and J by 3 bases. The length of the CDR3 is 14 residues. CDR3 residues: CASNRQGGEETQYF. CDR3 nucleotides: TGTGCCAGCAACAGACAAGGGGGCGAAGAGACCCAGTACTTC.

This chain uses TRBV27 with TRBJ2-1; 12 nucleotides agree with TRBD2. The CDR3 covers 15 residues. The V gene end was trimmed by 3 bases and the J gene end by 10 bases; junction bases not matched to a gene: 7. Germline CDR1 is MNHEY and CDR2 is SMNVEV (reference sequence). The CDR3 nucleotides read TGTGCCAGCAGTTTGTCTAGCGGGAGGGCACAGGAGCAGTTCTTC. This sequence encodes CASSLSSGRAQEQFF.

The gene calls are TRBV5-6 and TRBJ2-7, with D perhaps matching TRBD2 (5 bases). The length of the CDR3 is 14 residues. V dropped 1 base and J dropped 1 base, with 9 bases sitting between them. Germline CDR1 SGHDT, CDR2 YYEEEE. The CDR3 here is CASSLYTRSYEQYF. DNA of the CDR3: TGTGCCAGCAGCTTGTACACTAGGTCCTACGAGCAGTACTTC.

The chain joins TRBV13 to TRBJ2-1, with D uncertain. In germline, CDR1 is PRHDT, CDR2 FYEKMQ (reference sequence). The CDR3 sequence is 15 residues long. Trimming cost V 4 bases and J 4 bases, with 14 bases left between them. This CDR3 reads CASSSTVKRYNEQFF. CDR3 nucleotides: TGTGCCAGCAGCTCGACGGTTAAGAGGTACAATGAGCAGTTCTTC.